The text below deals with one T cell receptor beta chain. Its antigen is as yet unknown. The length of the CDR3 is 13 residues. The germline gives CDR1 KGHDR, CDR2 SFDVKD. V lost 2 bases and J 7 bases, leaving 10 bases between the germline ends. This record comes from a study of T cell responses to AZD1222 COVID-19 vaccine. Study-level information: It was second doses at about 4 or about 12 weeks that were pooled.

General study findings and limits: No repertoire was sampled before or during the peak T cell response, only after it. Only a handful of AZD1222 recipients tested seropositive at baseline.

Sequencing used immunoSEQ multiplex PCR; TCRdb keeps in-frame clones, though not all of them. Seen here are around 140,000 clones, roughly 92% observed once, and the top ten hold roughly 1.8%. This clonotype originated in an adult in good health. The V and J genes are TRBV24-1 and TRBJ1-1, with D hard to call. Sample: peripheral blood, taken on day 0 of AZD1222 vaccination. In DNA form, the CDR3 reads TGTGCCACCAGTGATTCCGGAACCCATGAAGCTTTCTTT. This gives the protein CATSDSGTHEAFF.